This T cell receptor beta chain comes out of a study of Ad26.COV2.S vaccination and SARS-CoV-2 variants. Whole-study context: Intramuscularly, Ad26.COV2.S was given either once or twice, 56 days apart.

Treatment: around 19 received Ad26.COV2.S at low or high dose, single or two shots; roughly 5 received placebo; per-sample allocation not given. Sampling took place 63 days after the first vaccine or placebo injection. Using immunoSEQ multiplex PCR, the repertoire was profiled, and TCRdb retains in-frame clones only, with some absent. The sample has about 350,000 clones, around 89% seen once; the top ten hold under 6%. The starting material was peripheral blood, obtained in a trial of Ad26.COV2.S vaccine versus placebo. The TCR comes from a person aged 18-60 years who received the Ad26.COV2.S COVID-19 vaccine or a placebo.

The CDR3 loop reads CAISESGGSFLTYEQYF. The CDR3 DNA reads TGTGCCATCAGTGAGTCGGGCGGGTCCTTTCTAACCTACGAGCAGTACTTC. The V gene is TRBV10-3, the J gene TRBJ2-7, with a tentative D call TRBD2 (5 bases). The V end was cut by 0 bases, the J end by 2 bases, with 17 bases between. The CDR3 runs to 17 residues. Germline V gene lookup returns CDR1 ENHRY and CDR2 SYGVKD.